This T cell receptor (beta chain) derives from a study of blood T cells in healthy people across ages. Study-level points and caveats: Age showed a roughly linear inverse relationship with TCR beta diversity per million T cells.

For the second PCR, which ran for 7 to 11 cycles, a sample-barcoded 5' primer and a J-beta primer mix were used. Each cDNA molecule, via a template-switch adaptor with 12 random nucleotides, was tagged. From the 5' RACE reads, TCRdb called clonotypes with MiXCR, one entry per CDR3 protein. This table has 1.5 million to 2 million distinct CDR3 sequences, roughly 30% appearing once. This clonotype occurred many times. Its antigen remains unidentified. Healthy Russian Caucasian donors spanned ages roughly 6 to 90 years. Extraction yielded at least 5 micrograms of total RNA per sample. The receptor's source is a woman aged 30 to 39 in good health. The sample consisted of blood.

CDR3 nucleotides: TGTGCCAGCAGCAAGGACAGTCAAGAGACCCAGTACTTC. This encodes CASSKDSQETQYF. The chain uses TRBV2 and TRBJ2-5, with D possibly being TRBD1 (6 bases). Trimming cost V 6 bases and J 2 bases, with 10 bases left between them. Germline lookup yields CDR1 SNHLY and CDR2 FYNNEI. This CDR3 region has 13 residues.